One and the same sample provided the 29 T cell receptor beta chains below, sequenced in a study of T-cell memory formation after mild COVID-19. TCRdb re-called the 5' RACE reads through MiXCR, storing one row per CDR3 protein. The sample includes some 340,000 distinct CDR3 sequences, roughly 13% of them seen just once. Input material: PBMCs or a T cell subset sorted from them (not recorded which). Source of these receptors: a man aged 18 to 29 who had mild COVID-19 (a few samples of this study predate the infection). Cell type and time point are not known.

This clonotype has just a few counts. The V gene is TRBV5-1, the J gene TRBJ2-1, with 7 bases aligning to TRBD1. In germline, CDR1 is SGHRS, CDR2 YFSETQ. V lost 7 bases and J lost 3; bases outside the gene matches: 10. This CDR3 has 15 residues. DNA for the CDR3: TGCGCCAGCGGCCGGGACAGCAGGTACTACAATGAGCAGTTCTTC. It is translated as CASGRDSRYYNEQFF.

CDR3 sequence (DNA): TGTGCCAGCATCAGTATAGGGGGCGGAGGGGTGAACACTGAAGCTTTCTTT. The encoded protein is CASISIGGGGVNTEAFF. This chain uses TRBV6-5 with TRBJ1-1; 7 positions agree with TRBD1. After removal of 7 bases from V and 0 bases from J, the junction contained 14 bases not matched to a gene. The CDR3 loop spans 17 amino acids. CDR1 is MNHEY and CDR2 is SVGAGI in the germline V gene.

A few counts support this clonotype. The rearrangement uses TRBV19 and TRBJ1-2; maybe TRBD1 (6 bases). The V end lost 6 bases, the J end lost 2 bases, and 10 bases lay between the germline ends. The length of the CDR3 is 13 residues. Germline loops: CDR1 LNHDA, CDR2 SQIVND (reference sequence). The CDR3 region has the DNA TGTGCCAGTAGGGACAGACAAAACTATGGCTACACCTTC. It specifies CASRDRQNYGYTF.

There are many counts of this clonotype. The V and J genes are TRBV9 and TRBJ2-6; D not resolved. Germline CDR1 SGDLS, CDR2 YYNGEE. Trimming took off 4 bases at V and 4 bases at J, with 18 bases between the two ends. This CDR3 spans 17 amino acids. CDR3 protein: CASSTRTLRSGANVLTF. In DNA form, the CDR3 reads TGTGCCAGCAGCACCAGGACCCTAAGGTCCGGGGCCAACGTCCTGACTTTC. Full variable domain (rest looked up from reference TRBV9 and TRBJ2-6): DSGVTQTPKHLITATGQRVTLRCSPRSGDLSVYWYQQSLDQGLQFLIQYYNGEERAKGNILERFSAQQFPDLHSELNLSSLELGDSALYFCASSTRTLRSGANVLTFGAGSRLTVL.

This chain uses TRBV6-2 or TRBV6-3 with TRBJ2-1; 8 nucleotides agree with TRBD2. The CDR3 sequence is 14 residues long. Per germline, CDR1 MNHEY and CDR2 SVGEGT. V dropped 6 bases and J dropped 8; count of bases not matched to a gene: 9. CDR3 sequence: CASRRTGTRDEQFF. The DNA for the CDR3 is TGTGCCAGCAGGCGGACCGGGACTAGAGATGAGCAGTTCTTC.

This rearrangement joins TRBV6-5 to TRBJ2-7; 9 nucleotides match TRBD1. The CDR3 runs 15 residues. V gave up 5 bases and J gave up 4 bases; unmatched junction bases: 9. Germline V gives CDR1 MNHEY, CDR2 SVGAGI. The CDR3, as DNA: TGTGCCAGCAGTGTCCCCGGGACAGGGATATACGAGCAGTACTTC. It translates to CASSVPGTGIYEQYF.

The V gene is TRBV20-1, the J gene TRBJ1-2, with a weak D call TRBD1 (5 bases). Trimming cost V 3 bases and J 0 bases, with 5 bases left between them. There are 12 residues in the CDR3. In germline, CDR1 is DFQATT, CDR2 SNEGSKA (reference sequence). This CDR3 is CSARGPNYGYTF. The DNA for the CDR3 is TGCAGTGCTAGGGGACCTAACTATGGCTACACCTTC.

Many counts were recorded for this clonotype. This chain connects TRBV6-5 to TRBJ1-2; D may be TRBD1 (5 bases). The CDR3 contains 15 residues. V lost 4 bases to trimming and J lost 0 bases, with 12 bases between them. Germline V lookup: CDR1 MNHEY, CDR2 SVGAGI. The CDR3 nucleotides are TGTGCCAGCAGTTGGGGCGCGGAAGCTAACTATGGCTACACCTTC. It codes for CASSWGAEANYGYTF.

For this clonotype: The CDR3 does not end in the conserved phenylalanine or tryptophan, so this is likely a read error. It is unclear where the CDR3 begins or ends on the DNA, so no DNA is shown, and the CDR3 is as TCRdb lists it. The chain carries TRBV12-2 and TRBJ1-2. TRBV12-2 is listed as a pseudogene. Termini included, the CDR3 measures 21 amino acids. The CDR3 here is CASRLEAGYRTNIWPYYGYTL.

The J gene is TRBJ2-6, the V gene TRBV6-5; D unresolved. V lost 2 bases and J lost 0, with 8 bases in between. The CDR3 extends over 16 amino acids. Germline loops: CDR1 MNHEY, CDR2 SVGAGI. The CDR3 is CASSYDGSSGANVLTF. DNA of the CDR3: TGTGCCAGCAGTTACGACGGCTCCTCTGGGGCCAACGTCCTGACTTTC.

The chain couples TRBV5-1 to TRBJ1-5; unclear D gene. The CDR3 is 14 residues long. The V end lost 4 bases, the J end lost 5 bases, and 13 bases lay between the germline ends. The germline gives CDR1 SGHRS, CDR2 YFSETQ. The CDR3 protein is CASSQDGADQPQHF. Written as DNA, the CDR3 is TGCGCCAGCAGCCAGGACGGTGCGGATCAGCCCCAGCATTTT.

The rearrangement links TRBV6-2 or TRBV6-3 to TRBJ1-1; possibly TRBD1 for D (6 bases). This CDR3 region has 13 residues. Germline CDR1 MNHEY, CDR2 SVGEGT. Trimming took off 7 bases at V and 5 bases at J, with 14 bases between the two ends. CDR3 coding DNA: TGTGCCAGCACACGACAGGCGAAGACTGAAGCTTTCTTT. Encoded protein: CASTRQAKTEAFF.

Only a few counts were recorded for this clonotype. The rearrangement joins TRBV4-3 to TRBJ1-2, with D maybe TRBD1 (6 bases). The CDR3 totals 16 residues. Trimming left V 1 base short and J 4 bases short, with 16 bases between. CDR1 and CDR2 from the germline V gene are LGHNA and YSLEER. CDR3 bases: TGCGCCAGCAGCCAAGGCCTATGGGGGCTGGGCTATGGCTACACCTTC. It is translated as CASSQGLWGLGYGYTF.

This clonotype has a handful of counts. CDR3 sequence: CASSQAERGPYNEQFF. In nucleotides, the CDR3 is TGTGCCAGCAGCCAAGCAGAACGGGGGCCCTACAATGAGCAGTTCTTC. The genes are TRBV3-1 and TRBJ2-1; D assignment may be TRBD1 or TRBD2 (6 bases each). V was shortened by 1 base and J by 2 bases, with 12 bases between the two germline ends. The CDR3 loop spans 16 amino acids. The germline gives CDR1 LGHDT, CDR2 YNNKEL (reference sequence).

This clonotype was seen only a few times. The J gene is TRBJ1-2, the V gene TRBV12-3 or TRBV12-4; D remains unclear. The length of the CDR3 is 11 residues. V was shortened by 4 bases and J by 9 bases, with 9 bases between the two germline ends. The CDR3 loop is CASSSQRRYTF. In nucleotides, the CDR3 is TGTGCCAGCAGTTCACAGCGGCGCTACACCTTC.

This clonotype has a handful of counts. The CDR3: CASSPRTVGGYTF. DNA for the CDR3: TGTGCCAGTTCCCCGCGAACAGTTGGGGGCTACACCTTC. The chain joins TRBV6-5 to TRBJ1-2; no reliable D call. The germline CDR1 and CDR2 sequences are MNHEY and SVGAGI. Between the trimmed V and J ends, which lost 9 bases and 8 bases, there was a span of 19 bases. The CDR3 extends over 13 amino acids.

There are a few counts of this clonotype. The chain combines TRBV28 with TRBJ2-5; the D gene is possibly TRBD2 (6 bases). The ends were cut back, 7 bases at V and 1 base at J, with 10 bases in the middle. The CDR3 extends over 13 amino acids. Germline V gene data show CDR1 as MDHEN and CDR2 as SYDVKM. The CDR3 nucleotides are TGTGCCAGCACCCGGGGAGGCCAAGAGACCCAGTACTTC. This translates into CASTRGGQETQYF.

This chain connects TRBV11-2 to TRBJ2-3; no reliable D call. Germline lookup yields CDR1 SGHAT and CDR2 FQNNGV. V shed 5 bases and J shed 2 bases, with 14 bases lying between them. The CDR3 spans 15 residues. The CDR3 DNA is TGTGCCAGCAGCAATGGACGTCGACTCACAGATACGCAGTATTTT. It specifies CASSNGRRLTDTQYF.

The rearrangement links TRBV30 to TRBJ2-5; TRBD2 aligns across 7 bases. The CDR3 is 14 residues long. The germline V gene encodes CDR1 GTSNPN and CDR2 SVGIG (reference sequence). CDR3 amino acids: CSYGPPGREETQYF. The CDR3 DNA reads as TGTTCCTACGGACCCCCAGGGAGGGAGGAGACCCAGTACTTC.

The rearrangement uses TRBV7-2 and TRBJ2-2; a weak D match, TRBD2 (7 bases). CDR3 length: 16 residues. The germline V gene has CDR1 SGHTA and CDR2 FQGNSA. V was cut by 3 bases and J by 7 bases, with 18 bases left in between. CDR3 sequence (DNA): TGTGCCAGCAGCTTCAGGGGACTATCAACAATCGGGGAGCTGTTTTTT. It specifies CASSFRGLSTIGELFF.

This clonotype was seen a few times. The chain uses TRBV20-1 and TRBJ2-5; 7 nucleotides align to TRBD1. The CDR3 loop spans 16 amino acids. Trimming cost V 0 bases and J 5 bases; bases outside gene matches: 12. CDR1 and CDR2 from the germline V gene are DFQATT and SNEGSKA (reference sequence). CDR3 DNA sequence: TGCAGTGCTAGAGATATTGGGACAGCTTCCACGGAGACCCAGTACTTC. This sequence encodes CSARDIGTASTETQYF.

This clonotype was seen ten or more times. The rearrangement uses TRBV7-2 and TRBJ2-7; D is ambiguous. From germline, CDR1 is SGHTA and CDR2 FQGNSA. The CDR3 runs to 14 residues. V lost 6 bases and J lost 0, with 12 bases in between. The CDR3 region is CASSAHSISYEQYV. The CDR3 DNA sequence: TGTGCCAGCAGTGCCCACAGCATCTCCTACGAGCAGTACGTC.

The chain recombines TRBV2 with TRBJ2-2; either TRBD1 or TRBD2 may supply D (7 bases each). There are 14 residues in the CDR3. Germline V gives CDR1 SNHLY, CDR2 FYNNEI. Trimming stripped 6 bases from V and 5 bases from J, with 13 bases between. Written as DNA, the CDR3 is TGTGCCAGCAGACAGGGGAGGGAAACCGGGGAGCTGTTTTTT. It codes for CASRQGRETGELFF.

In this sample, this clonotype turned up many times. This sequence joins TRBV20-1 and TRBJ1-5; TRBD1 matches at 8 bases. The V segment lost 6 bases and the J segment 5 bases; nucleotides outside the gene matches: 12. This CDR3 comprises 15 residues. Germline CDR1 reads DFQATT; CDR2 reads SNEGSKA (reference sequence). Here the CDR3 DNA reads TGCAGTGCCGAGACCGCCGGGACAGGAGATCAGCCCCAGCATTTT. Its protein is CSAETAGTGDQPQHF.

CDR3 sequence: CASGFWLYPTIYGYTF. As DNA, the CDR3 is TGTGCTAGTGGTTTCTGGCTGTACCCAACGATTTATGGCTACACCTTC. This sequence joins TRBV12-5 and TRBJ1-2; D not resolved. The CDR3 is 16 amino acids. V was shortened by 3 bases and J by 5 bases, with 19 bases between the two germline ends. The germline V gene has CDR1 LGHNT and CDR2 FRNRAP.

This clonotype came up a few times. The chain has TRBV20-1 and TRBJ2-5; tentatively, D is TRBD2 (5 bases). There are 14 residues in the CDR3. CDR1 DFQATT and CDR2 SNEGSKA come from the germline V gene (reference sequence). V dropped 1 base and J dropped 5 bases, with 14 bases sitting between them. The CDR3 DNA is TGCAGTGCTAGAGTAGGGAGCTTTCGTGAGACCCAGTACTTC. As protein: CSARVGSFRETQYF.

CDR3 in DNA: TGCGCCAGCAGCCCCCTAATGGGGGTGGGGGGCTACACCTTC. Translation: CASSPLMGVGGYTF. The rearrangement joins TRBV4-1 to TRBJ1-2; D may be TRBD1 (5 bases). Trimming shortened V by 4 bases and J by 8 bases, and 17 bases separated the two germline ends. There are 14 residues in the CDR3. From germline, CDR1 is MGHRA and CDR2 YSYEKL.

Only a few counts were recorded for this clonotype. V and J are TRBV10-3 and TRBJ2-7; D possibly matches TRBD1 or TRBD2 (5 bases each). The CDR3 extends over 12 amino acids. The V gene's germline CDR1 is ENHRY and CDR2 SYGVKD. With 10 bases removed from V and 1 base from J, the gap between germline ends came to 11 bases. The CDR3 loop is CATGTGSYEQYV. The DNA of the CDR3 is TGTGCCACCGGGACGGGGTCCTACGAGCAGTACGTC.

This clonotype has a handful of counts. The rearrangement links TRBV11-2 to TRBJ1-1; D is uncertain. Germline assignment: CDR1 SGHAT and CDR2 FQNNGV. V was trimmed by 5 bases and J by 2 bases, leaving 21 bases between them. The CDR3 spans 17 residues. The CDR3 region is CASSPTSGSIFNTEAFF. The CDR3 DNA reads TGTGCCAGCAGCCCGACCTCGGGGTCGATCTTTAACACTGAAGCTTTCTTT.